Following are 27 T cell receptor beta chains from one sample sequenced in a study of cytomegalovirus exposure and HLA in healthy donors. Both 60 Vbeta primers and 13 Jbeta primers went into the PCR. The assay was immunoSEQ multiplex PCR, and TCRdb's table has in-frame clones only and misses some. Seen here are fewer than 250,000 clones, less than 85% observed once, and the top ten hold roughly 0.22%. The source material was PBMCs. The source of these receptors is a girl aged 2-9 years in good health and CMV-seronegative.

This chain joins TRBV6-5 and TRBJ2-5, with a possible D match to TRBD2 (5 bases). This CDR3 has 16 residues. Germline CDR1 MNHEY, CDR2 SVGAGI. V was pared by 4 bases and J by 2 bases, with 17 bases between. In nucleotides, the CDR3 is TGTGCCAGCAGTTCCCTGGTGGGCTGGAGGCAAGAGACCCAGTACTTC. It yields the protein CASSSLVGWRQETQYF.

This chain's CDR3 is CASRMHSGEGYTF. The CDR3 nucleotides read TGTGCCAGCAGGATGCATTCCGGGGAGGGCTACACCTTC. The genes are TRBV6-5 and TRBJ1-2; D uncertain. V lost 6 bases, J lost 8 bases, and 16 bases lay in between. Germline V CDR1 and CDR2: MNHEY, SVGAGI. The CDR3 is 13 residues long.

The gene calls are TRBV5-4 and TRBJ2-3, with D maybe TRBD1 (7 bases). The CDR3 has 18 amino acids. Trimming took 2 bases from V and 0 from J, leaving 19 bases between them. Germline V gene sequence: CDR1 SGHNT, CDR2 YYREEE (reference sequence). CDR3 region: CASSFQGQRAVSTDTQYF. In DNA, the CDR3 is TGTGCCAGCAGCTTTCAGGGACAGCGGGCGGTAAGCACAGATACGCAGTATTTT.

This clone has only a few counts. CDR3 nucleotides: TGTGCCAGCAGTGTGTCGATTCAGGGTCCAACTAATGAAAAACTGTTTTTT. Translating it yields CASSVSIQGPTNEKLFF. The chain uses TRBV6-4 and TRBJ1-4; a weak D match, TRBD1 (5 bases). V was shortened by 4 bases and J by 0 bases, with 15 bases between the two germline ends. CDR3 length equals 17 residues. Germline V gene sequence: CDR1 MRHNA, CDR2 SNTAGT.

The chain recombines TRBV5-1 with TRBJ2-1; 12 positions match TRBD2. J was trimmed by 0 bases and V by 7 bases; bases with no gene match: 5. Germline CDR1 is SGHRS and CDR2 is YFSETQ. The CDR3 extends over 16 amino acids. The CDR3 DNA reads TGCGCCAGCTTCTTGGGACTAGCGGGCTCCTACAATGAGCAGTTCTTC. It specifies CASFLGLAGSYNEQFF.

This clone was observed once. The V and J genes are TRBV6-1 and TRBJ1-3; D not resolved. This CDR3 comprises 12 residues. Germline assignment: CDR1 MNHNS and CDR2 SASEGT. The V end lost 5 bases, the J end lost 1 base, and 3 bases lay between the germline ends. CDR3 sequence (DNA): TGTGCCAGCAGTCCGTCTGGAAACACCATATATTTT. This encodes CASSPSGNTIYF.

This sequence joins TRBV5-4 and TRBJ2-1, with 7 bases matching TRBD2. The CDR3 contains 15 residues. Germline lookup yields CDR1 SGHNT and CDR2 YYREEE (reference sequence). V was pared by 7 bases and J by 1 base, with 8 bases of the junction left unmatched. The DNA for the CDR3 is TGTGCCAGCGAACGTTGGGGGGGGTCCTACAATGAGCAGTTCTTC. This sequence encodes CASERWGGSYNEQFF.

CDR3 region: CASSQVGLAGAYEQYF. The CDR3 DNA reads TGCGCCAGCAGCCAAGTGGGCCTAGCGGGGGCATACGAGCAGTACTTC. The rearrangement uses TRBV4-1 and TRBJ2-7, with 10 bases aligning to TRBD2. The CDR3 is 16 amino acids. V was pared by 1 base and J by 4 bases, with 7 bases of the junction left unmatched. Germline CDR1 and CDR2: MGHRA and YSYEKL.

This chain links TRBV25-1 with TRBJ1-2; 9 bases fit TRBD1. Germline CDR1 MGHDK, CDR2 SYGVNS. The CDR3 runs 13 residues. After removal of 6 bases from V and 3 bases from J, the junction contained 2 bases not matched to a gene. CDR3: CASSTGGDYGYTF. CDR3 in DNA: TGTGCCAGCAGCACAGGGGGCGACTATGGCTACACCTTC.

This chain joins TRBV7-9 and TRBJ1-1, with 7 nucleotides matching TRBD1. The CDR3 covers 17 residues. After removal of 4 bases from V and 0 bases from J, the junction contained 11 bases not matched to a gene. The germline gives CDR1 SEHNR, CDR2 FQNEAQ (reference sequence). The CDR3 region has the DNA TGTGCCAGCAGCTCAAACAGGGGCATAAAATTGAACACTGAAGCTTTCTTT. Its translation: CASSSNRGIKLNTEAFF.

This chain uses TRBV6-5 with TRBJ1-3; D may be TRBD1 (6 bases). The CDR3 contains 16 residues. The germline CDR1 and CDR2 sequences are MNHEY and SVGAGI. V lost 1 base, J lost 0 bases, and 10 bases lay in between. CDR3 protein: CASSYWGHRSGNTIYF. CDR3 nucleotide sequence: TGTGCCAGCAGTTACTGGGGACACCGCTCTGGAAACACCATATATTTT.

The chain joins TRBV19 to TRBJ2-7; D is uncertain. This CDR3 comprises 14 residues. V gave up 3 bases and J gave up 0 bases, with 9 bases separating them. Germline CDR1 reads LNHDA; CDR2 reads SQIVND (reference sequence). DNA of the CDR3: TGTGCCAGTAGTATTGGGCATAGCTCCTACGAGCAGTACTTC. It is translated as CASSIGHSSYEQYF.

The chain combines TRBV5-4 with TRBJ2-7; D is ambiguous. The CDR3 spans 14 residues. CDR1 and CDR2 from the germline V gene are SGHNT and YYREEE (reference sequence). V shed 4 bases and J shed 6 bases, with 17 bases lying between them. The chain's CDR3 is CASSPGYDVGEQYF. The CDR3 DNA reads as TGTGCCAGCAGCCCCGGGTATGACGTTGGCGAGCAGTACTTC.

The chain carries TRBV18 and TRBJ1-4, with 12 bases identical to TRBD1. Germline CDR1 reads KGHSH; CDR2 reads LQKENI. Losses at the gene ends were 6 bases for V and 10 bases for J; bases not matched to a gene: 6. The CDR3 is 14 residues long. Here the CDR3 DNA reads TGTGCCAGCTCGCCCGGGACAGGGGGCCTAAAACTGTTTTTT. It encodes CASSPGTGGLKLFF. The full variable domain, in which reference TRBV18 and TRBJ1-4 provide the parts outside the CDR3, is NAGVMQNPRHLVRRRGQEARLRCSPMKGHSHVYWYRQLPEEGLKFMVYLQKENIIDESGMPKERFSAEFPKEGPSILRIQQVVRGDSAAYFCASSPGTGGLKLFFGSGTQLSVL.

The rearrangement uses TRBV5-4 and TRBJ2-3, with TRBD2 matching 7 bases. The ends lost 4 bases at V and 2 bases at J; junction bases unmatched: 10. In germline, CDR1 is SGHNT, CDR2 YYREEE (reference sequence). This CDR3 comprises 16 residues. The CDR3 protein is CASSRGDLAATDTQYF. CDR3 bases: TGTGCCAGCAGCCGGGGCGATCTAGCGGCCACAGATACGCAGTATTTT.

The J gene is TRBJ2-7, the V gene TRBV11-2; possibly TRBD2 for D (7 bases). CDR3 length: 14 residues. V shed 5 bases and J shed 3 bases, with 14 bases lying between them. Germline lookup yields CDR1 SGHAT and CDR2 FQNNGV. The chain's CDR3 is CASSATGGSYEQYF. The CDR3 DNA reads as TGTGCCAGCAGCGCGACGGGGGGCAGCTACGAGCAGTACTTC.

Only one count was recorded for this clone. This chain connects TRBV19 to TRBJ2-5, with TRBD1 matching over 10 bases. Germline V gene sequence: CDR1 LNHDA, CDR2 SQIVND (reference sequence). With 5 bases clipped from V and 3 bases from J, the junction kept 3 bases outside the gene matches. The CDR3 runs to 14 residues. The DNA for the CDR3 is TGTGCCAGTAGTCCAGGGACAGGGGAAGAGACCCAGTACTTC. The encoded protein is CASSPGTGEETQYF.

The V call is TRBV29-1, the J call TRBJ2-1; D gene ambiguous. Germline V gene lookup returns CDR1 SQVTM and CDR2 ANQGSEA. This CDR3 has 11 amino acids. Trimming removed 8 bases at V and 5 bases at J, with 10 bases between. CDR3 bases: TGCAGCACTACAATGAACAATGAGCAGTTCTTC. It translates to CSTTMNNEQFF.

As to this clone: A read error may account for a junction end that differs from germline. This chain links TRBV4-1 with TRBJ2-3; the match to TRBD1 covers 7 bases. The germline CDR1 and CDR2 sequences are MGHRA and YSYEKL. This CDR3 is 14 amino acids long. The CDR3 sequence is CARSPGQTTDTQYF. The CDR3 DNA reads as TGCGCCCGCAGTCCGGGACAGACAACAGATACGCAGTATTTT.

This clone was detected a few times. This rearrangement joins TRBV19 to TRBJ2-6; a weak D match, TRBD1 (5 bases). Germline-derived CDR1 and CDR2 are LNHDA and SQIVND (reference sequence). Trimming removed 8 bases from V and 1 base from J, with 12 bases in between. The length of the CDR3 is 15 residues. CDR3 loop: CASSAGWSGANVLTF. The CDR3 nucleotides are TGTGCCAGTTCGGCAGGGTGGTCTGGGGCCAACGTCCTGACTTTC.

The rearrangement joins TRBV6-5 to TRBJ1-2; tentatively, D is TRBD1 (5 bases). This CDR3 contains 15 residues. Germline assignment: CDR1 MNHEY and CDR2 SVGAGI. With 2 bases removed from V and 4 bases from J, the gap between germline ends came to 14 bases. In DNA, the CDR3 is TGTGCCAGCAGTTACGAGGCGGGGGGGAGCTATGGCTACACCTTC. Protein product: CASSYEAGGSYGYTF.

The CDR3 nucleotides read TGTGCCAGCAGTGCCCCGGGACAGGGACCCCACTCCTACAATGAGCAGTTCTTC. It yields the protein CASSAPGQGPHSYNEQFF. The gene calls are TRBV6-1 and TRBJ2-1; TRBD1 matches 9 bases. Germline lookup yields CDR1 MNHNS and CDR2 SASEGT. This CDR3 spans 18 amino acids. V lost 4 bases to trimming and J lost 0 bases; unmatched junction nucleotides: 10.

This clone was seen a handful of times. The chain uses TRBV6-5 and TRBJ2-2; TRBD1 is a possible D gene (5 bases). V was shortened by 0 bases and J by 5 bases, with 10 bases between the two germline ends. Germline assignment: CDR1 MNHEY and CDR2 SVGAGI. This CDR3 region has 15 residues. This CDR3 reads CASSYSQGKTGELFF. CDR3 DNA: TGTGCCAGCAGTTACTCCCAGGGAAAAACCGGGGAGCTGTTTTTT.

The CDR3 DNA follows: TGCGCCAGCTACCTCCACGGGAACCAAGAGACCCAGTACTTC. It translates to CASYLHGNQETQYF. The gene calls are TRBV5-1 and TRBJ2-5, with D tentatively TRBD2 (5 bases). Trimming pared 7 bases from V and 0 bases from J, leaving 13 bases between. Germline V lookup: CDR1 SGHRS, CDR2 YFSETQ. The CDR3 totals 14 residues.

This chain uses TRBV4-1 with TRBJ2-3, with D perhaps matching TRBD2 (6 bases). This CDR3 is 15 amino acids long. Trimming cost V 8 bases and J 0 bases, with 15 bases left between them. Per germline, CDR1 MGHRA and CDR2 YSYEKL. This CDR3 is CASRSGPSSTDTQYF. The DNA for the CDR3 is TGCGCCAGCCGGAGCGGGCCAAGCAGCACAGATACGCAGTATTTT.

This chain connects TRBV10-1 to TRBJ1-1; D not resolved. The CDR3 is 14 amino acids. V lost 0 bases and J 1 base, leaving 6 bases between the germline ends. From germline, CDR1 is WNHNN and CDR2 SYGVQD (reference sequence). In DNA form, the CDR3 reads TGCGCCAGCAGTGAGTCCGGTGGGAACACTGAAGCTTTCTTT. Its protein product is CASSESGGNTEAFF.

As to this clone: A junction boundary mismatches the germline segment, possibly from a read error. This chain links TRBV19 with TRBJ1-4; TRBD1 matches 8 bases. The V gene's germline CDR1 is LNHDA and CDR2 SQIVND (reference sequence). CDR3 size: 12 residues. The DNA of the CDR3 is TGTGCCAGTAGTATTGGCGGGACAGGTTTGAGTTTT. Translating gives CASSIGGTGLSF.